This T cell receptor beta chain was documented in a study of cytomegalovirus exposure and HLA in healthy donors (dated by TCRdb to between 2016 and 2019). With regard to the full study: An earlier analysis of several hundred of the donors reported 276 Gb of sequence data and around 100 million unique TCR beta sequences obtained from around 180 million T cells. Roughly five DR-DQ haplotypes were handled as single units for association and clustering because linkage in the cohort was strong. The study used immunosequencing to profile the T cell repertoires of approximately 630 subjects and linked those repertoires to cytomegalovirus serostatus. Among the roughly 400 genotyped donors, approximately 77% belonged to the genetic ancestry cluster associated with self-reported Caucasian donors. The later analysis used no new phenotypic data to find candidate immune exposures, relying instead on TCR beta sequences and their occurrence across donors. The study combined high-throughput TCR immunosequencing, statistical association of individual TCRs with disease status, and machine learning to predict cytomegalovirus infection status. In addition to the first cohort of about 650 subjects, a separate validation cohort of 120 different subjects was used. Typing coverage varied by locus: about 620-640 donors for A, B, C, DRB1 and DQB1; approximately 500 for DQA1; about 590 for DPA1; some 470 for DPB1. The aim of the study was to test whether cataloging public T cell receptors could identify signatures of past pathogen exposure. Alongside the repertoire data, information on donor age, sex, ethnicity and CMV serostatus was compiled. A later analysis re-examined previously published TCR beta repertoires from more than 600 donors and added high-resolution HLA genotyping to investigate patterns of TCR occurrence. In a later genetic analysis, genome-wide SNP genotypes for about 65% of the 666 donors were used, and that subset was treated as a discovery cohort. HLA typing covered class I and class II loci at four-digit resolution. Among 300 to 500 genotyped donors of the cohort, an average of around 240,000 unique TCR beta nucleotide sequences was sequenced per donor, of which about 18% were non-productive. Every discovery cohort repertoire had been produced on one sequencing platform. An earlier analysis of several hundred of the donors used high-throughput TCR beta sequencing to judge whether each TCR beta V gene segment behaved as functional or pseudogenic. Roughly 300 gigabases of sequencing data and around 87 million unique TCR sequences were included in an early release covering around 600 HLA-typed donors. The study at large found these results: When HLA alleles, especially DR and DQ, strongly co-occurred, attributing TCR associations to individual alleles was difficult. The only immune exposure information available for the cohort was CMV serostatus. Across donors, most TCR sequences were observed very rarely, whereas some public TCRs were present in many individuals. A later genetic analysis reported fewer N-insertions in productive TCRs among donors in an Asian-associated ancestry cluster than the approximately 670-donor mean. Broadly in line with IMGT annotations, most TCR beta V segments showed up in productive rearrangements about 87% or about 30% of the time in an earlier analysis of 587 of the donors. In this cohort, only TCR beta chains were sequenced, and detectable features were limited by the absence of alpha or paired-chain data. Some IMGT-functional V segments, including TRBV6-2 and TRBV6-3, could not be distinguished by the 87-base-pair reads and were therefore excluded. In both the original and validation cohorts, the classifier was reported to diagnose cytomegalovirus status with high specificity and sensitivity. Roughly uniform sequencing depth across donors was assumed in presence/absence analyses, although this assumption may not hold. Because HLA typing was unavailable for some donors at each locus, only the typed subset was used in association tests. A few of the identified cytomegalovirus-associated TCR beta chains were confirmed in vitro to be specific for cytomegalovirus antigens. Specific HLA alleles were associated with 15,000 to 20,000 TCR beta sequences at a false discovery rate of 0.05 in a later analysis. The study listed around 160 TCR beta chains as associated with cytomegalovirus. The authors suggested that the approach could potentially be generalized to other disease states and immunological phenotypes. According to a later analysis, parvovirus B19, influenza, CMV and Epstein-Barr virus appeared linked to several top co-occurrence clusters. A further reported finding was that TCR beta sequences accurately predicted the HLA-A and HLA-B alleles for most subjects in the first cohort. In a later analysis, HLA-associated TCR beta chains showed more clonal expansion and lower generation probabilities than non-associated chains that were equally common. An association between a missense DCLRE1C variant and V-gene and J-gene trimming of TCR beta chains was found in a later genetic analysis and replicated in an independent cohort. According to a later analysis, most CMV-associated TCR beta chains appeared to be HLA-restricted, and the HLA associations seemed to be driven largely by CMV exposure. Linkage disequilibrium might explain the correlated functional status among segregating V segments, but an unknown experimental factor could not be excluded. In a later analysis, the rate of TCR association differed among HLA loci, with DRB1 alleles having the most associated TCRs and HLA-C alleles having the fewest. A cluster of highly shared sequence variants was judged likely to be a technical artifact of the sequencing pipeline. Because counts were too low, 15 to 20 rarely observed V segments, including chromosome 9 orphons, were excluded from the earlier analysis of a few hundred of the donors.

The cohort consisted of 666 healthy bone marrow donors. Cohort members were all nominally healthy when sampled, although unrecorded immune exposures were likely present. The donor tested CMV seronegative, placing the donor among the 350 or so seronegative members of the cohort. Each donor provided a peripheral blood sample, and peripheral blood mononuclear cells were used for TCR beta sequencing. The Qiagen DNeasy Blood Extraction Kit was used to extract genomic DNA from the blood cell samples. The library was prepared using the immunoSEQ multiplex PCR assay. For the multiplex PCR, a mixture combining 60 forward primers for TCR Vbeta segments and 13 reverse primers for TCR Jbeta segments was used. The CDR3 region of rearranged TCR beta genes was amplified from genomic DNA with a multiplex PCR assay. Amplified TCR beta libraries were sequenced as 87-base-pair reads on the Illumina HiSeq System. On the authors' methods: Across the 700 or so repertoires, a later analysis counted tens of millions of unique TCR beta chains, 9.5 million to 13 million of which were shared by at least two donors. Raw reads were error-corrected and collapsed into unique sequences with a nearest-neighbor algorithm that merged closely related sequences to remove PCR and sequencing errors. CDR3 sequences were aligned to IMGT reference sequences to assign V, D and J gene segments. For a sequence to be retained, at least a six-nucleotide match to both a V gene segment and a J gene segment was required. A rearrangement was called productive if the CDR3 had no stop codons and remained in frame with V and J, and every other rearrangement was called non-productive. CDR3 was defined by IMGT convention, running from the second conserved V-encoded cysteine to the conserved J-encoded phenylalanine. The earlier analysis of 550 to 650 of the donors excluded any sequence lacking an unambiguous match to a single V gene segment. In an earlier analysis of 587 of the donors, V segments were called functional above 56.7% productive rearrangements and were called segregating when the between-donor standard deviation exceeded 5%. To diagnose cytomegalovirus status from the catalog of TCR beta chain sequences, a statistical classification framework was built. In a later analysis, V and J genes were assigned by comparing TCR nucleotide sequences against IMGT/GENE-DB human TR gene sequences. The TCRdist pipeline was used in a later analysis to assign CDR3 sequences and most-parsimonious VDJ recombination scenarios. In a later analysis, each TCR beta chain was defined by its CDR3 amino acid sequence together with its V-gene family, and reads lacking a unique V-gene family were excluded. A later analysis removed 450 to 600 highly shared, low-generation-probability nucleotide sequences to deal with suspected cross-contamination and a sequencing artifact. In a later analysis, a clonal expansion index was calculated for each public chain from normalized within-repertoire ranks of inferred template counts. In a later analysis, generation probabilities were computed using a VDJ recombination model fitted to out-of-frame rearrangements, and the results were checked against IGoR. In a later analysis, TCR-TCR, TCR-HLA and TCR-CMV co-occurrence was scored with hypergeometric tests, and a repertoire-size bias correction was applied to TCR pairs. False discovery rates were estimated in a later analysis by permuting HLA or CMV assignments 20 times. In a later analysis, co-occurring TCRs were grouped with DBSCAN, and TCRdist sequence similarity was added when clustering was performed within HLA-allele-positive subsets. Repertoires with fewer than 30,000 or more than 120,000 public chains were left out of co-occurrence clustering, as were five repertoires with anomalous nucleotide sharing. TCRdb retrieved this table from immuneACCESS and kept in-frame rearrangements only. Not all clones are present; in checked studies, unresolved V genes account for under half, and no reason is known for the remainder. From that table come the V and J calls and clone size; the DNA was used to work out D and trimming. The sample profile shows 210,000 or so clones; 80% to 90% of them were found once. The ten largest clones take up about 0.25% of the sample.

The CDR3 measures 13 amino acids from cysteine to phenylalanine. Solely the CDR3 DNA is kept, with 39 bases framed from the first base. V is clipped by 4 bases and J by 6 bases, and the sequence between their germline boundaries is 13 bases long. In the germline V gene, CDR1 corresponds to KGHSH and CDR2 to LQKENI. Note on this clone: Its antigen target is currently unknown. Within one base of it there is no much larger clone, and no base qualities were kept.

This sequence was found in a girl aged 2 to 10 in good health and CMV-seronegative. The sequence joins TRBV18 to TRBJ2-7, with the D gene not clear enough to name. Material for sequencing was PBMCs. Here is the DNA: TGTGCCAGCTCACTTTACACAGATGGCGAGCAGTACTTC. Translated, it reads CASSLYTDGEQYF.